One sample yielded the 19 T cell receptor beta chains listed below, sequenced in a study of Graves' ophthalmopathy and Graves' hyperthyroidism. Beta-chain TCR CDR3 regions were amplified from RNA transcripts. The first-round RT-PCR employed HTBI primers together with the Qiagen OneStep RT-PCR kit. A multiplex PCR was then performed as the second round. Each CDR3 protein is one row after TCRdb ran MiXCR on the multiplex PCR reads. The table includes about 400,000 distinct CDR3 sequences, approximately 20% detected once. The specimen sequenced was peripheral blood. The receptors were gathered from a woman aged 18-30 years with Graves' ophthalmopathy.

This CDR3 reads CASRSLGVNSPLHF. Written as DNA, the CDR3 is TGTGCCAGCAGATCTCTGGGGGTTAATTCACCCCTCCACTTT. The V and J genes are TRBV2 and TRBJ1-6; a weak D match, TRBD1 (5 bases). Trimming shortened V by 6 bases and J by 6 bases, and 12 bases separated the two germline ends. From germline, CDR1 is SNHLY and CDR2 FYNNEI. The CDR3 consists of 14 residues. Filled out from reference TRBV2 and TRBJ1-6, the complete variable domain reads EPEVTQTPSHQVTQMGQEVILRCVPISNHLYFYWYRQILGQKVEFLVSFYNNEISEKSEIFDDQFSVERPDGSNFTLKIRSTKLEDSAMYFCASRSLGVNSPLHFGNGTRLTVT.

This clonotype has ten or more counts. V gene TRBV5-1 combines with J gene TRBJ1-5; weak D call: TRBD1 (5 bases). The CDR3 sequence is 15 residues long. Trimming cost V 2 bases and J 1 base, with 10 bases left between them. CDR1 SGHRS and CDR2 YFSETQ come from the germline V gene. The CDR3 sequence: CASSFGGDSNQPQHF. In nucleotides, the CDR3 is TGCGCCAGCAGCTTTGGGGGGGACAGCAATCAGCCCCAGCATTTT.

The table lists this clonotype with many counts. The chain uses TRBV6-5 and TRBJ2-7, with D uncertain. V shed 6 bases and J shed 5 bases, with 14 bases lying between them. The CDR3 totals 13 residues. Germline CDR1 MNHEY, CDR2 SVGAGI. DNA of the CDR3: TGTGCCAGCAGGGGCTTCCCTATCGACGAGCAGTACTTC. Translated: CASRGFPIDEQYF.

The rearrangement uses TRBV2 and TRBJ1-3; D gene ambiguous. The V gene's germline CDR1 is SNHLY and CDR2 FYNNEI. V gave up 3 bases and J gave up 0 bases, with 12 bases separating them. This CDR3 is 16 amino acids long. This CDR3 is CASSDAGPRSGNTIYF. In DNA, the CDR3 is TGTGCCAGCAGTGATGCTGGTCCGCGCTCTGGAAACACCATATATTTT.

This clonotype was detected ten times or more. This chain uses TRBV6-2 or TRBV6-3 with TRBJ2-4; D is perhaps TRBD2 (6 bases). The germline V and J ends were trimmed by 2 bases and 2 bases, with 7 bases remaining between them. The CDR3 totals 14 residues. Germline CDR1 MNHEY, CDR2 SVGEGT. This CDR3 is CASSYGGSKNIQYF. In DNA, the CDR3 is TGTGCCAGCAGTTACGGGGGGTCCAAAAACATTCAGTACTTC.

In its sample, this clonotype was seen many times. The chain links TRBV28 to TRBJ2-7; 8 bases map to TRBD1. The J segment lost 6 bases and the V segment lost 7 bases, leaving 11 bases of the junction unmatched. The CDR3 is made up of 14 amino acids. Looked up from germline, CDR1 is MDHEN and CDR2 is SYDVKM. CDR3 in DNA: TGTGCCAGCACGTCGGACAGGGAAATATTCGAGCAGTACTTC. Translating gives CASTSDREIFEQYF.

This clonotype was observed many times. The J gene is TRBJ2-5, the V gene TRBV2; D is possibly TRBD2 (6 bases). The CDR3 extends over 13 amino acids. V lost 5 bases, J lost 13 bases, and 20 bases lay in between. Germline V gene data show CDR1 as SNHLY and CDR2 as FYNNEI. This chain's CDR3 is CASSSGARDRSYF. Here the CDR3 DNA reads TGTGCCAGCAGTAGTGGGGCGCGGGACCGATCGTACTTC.

At least ten counts were recorded for this clonotype. The chain couples TRBV30 to TRBJ2-2; a possible D gene is TRBD2 (6 bases). V was pared by 4 bases and J by 5 bases, with 14 bases between. Germline V CDR1 and CDR2: GTSNPN, SVGIG (reference sequence). The CDR3 is made up of 14 amino acids. CDR3 coding DNA: TGTGCCTGGATCCGCGACGGGAGTACCGGGGAGCTGTTTTTT. Its protein product is CAWIRDGSTGELFF. Combining the CDR3 with reference TRBV30 and TRBJ2-2 gives the whole variable domain SQTIHQWPATLVQPVGSPLSLECTVEGTSNPNLYWYRQAAGRGLQLLFYSVGIGQISSEVPQNLSASRPQDRQFILSSKKLLLSDSGFYLCAWIRDGSTGELFFGEGSRLTVL.

This clonotype was found many times. This chain uses TRBV5-4 with TRBJ1-4; 7 bases agree with TRBD1. With 1 base clipped from V and 5 bases from J, the junction kept 8 bases outside the gene matches. CDR1 and CDR2 (germline): SGHNT, YYREEE (reference sequence). This CDR3 region has 16 residues. CDR3 nucleotide sequence: TGTGCCAGCAGCTTGTTGGGGGACAGCGGGAATGAAAAACTGTTTTTT. Translating gives CASSLLGDSGNEKLFF.

This clonotype was detected many times. J is TRBJ2-5 and V is TRBV5-6, with no clear D. This CDR3 comprises 12 residues. Germline V gives CDR1 SGHDT, CDR2 YYEEEE. Trimming shortened V by 4 bases and J by 3 bases, and 7 bases separated the two germline ends. Here the CDR3 reads CASSGLEETQYF. In DNA, the CDR3 is TGTGCCAGCAGCGGTTTAGAAGAGACCCAGTACTTC.

In its sample, this clonotype was seen many times. The chain is built from TRBV19 and TRBJ1-1; no reliable D call. CDR3 length: 15 amino acids. V was shortened by 1 base and J by 4 bases, with 13 bases between the two germline ends. Germline V CDR1 and CDR2: LNHDA, SQIVND (reference sequence). The chain's CDR3 is CASSIVGRAVTEAFF. CDR3 coding DNA: TGTGCCAGTAGTATAGTTGGCAGAGCCGTCACTGAAGCTTTCTTT.

This clonotype was observed many times. The chain combines TRBV12-3 or TRBV12-4 with TRBJ1-5; D not resolved. The CDR3 covers 14 residues. Trimming cost V 3 bases and J 3 bases, with 9 bases left between them. DNA of the CDR3: TGTGCCAGCAGTTTGGGAGGCCTCAATCAGCCCCAGCATTTT. Residues: CASSLGGLNQPQHF.

This chain uses TRBV10-3 with TRBJ1-3, with TRBD1 identical over 8 bases. CDR3 length: 14 residues. Trimming took 5 bases from V and 2 from J; bases not matched to a gene: 2. Germline V gives CDR1 ENHRY, CDR2 SYGVKD. This CDR3 is CAISSTGAGNTIYF. The CDR3 DNA reads as TGTGCCATCAGTTCGACAGGGGCTGGAAACACCATATATTTT.

This clonotype was recorded many times. This chain links TRBV18 with TRBJ1-1; the match to TRBD1 covers 7 bases. This CDR3 region has 12 residues. J lost 5 bases, V lost 9 bases, and 6 bases had no gene match. Germline V gives CDR1 KGHSH, CDR2 LQKENI. The CDR3 loop is CARYDRETEAFF. The DNA of the CDR3 is TGTGCCAGGTACGACAGGGAAACTGAAGCTTTCTTT.

This clonotype was counted many times. The chain links TRBV25-1 to TRBJ1-2, with 7 bases identical to TRBD1. J gave up 6 bases and V 6 bases, and 7 bases lay outside the gene matches. CDR1 is MGHDK, CDR2 SYGVNS, per germline. The CDR3 is 13 amino acids. This CDR3 is CASRADDRDGYTF. The CDR3 nucleotides are TGTGCCAGCAGGGCGGATGACAGGGATGGCTACACCTTC.

This clonotype was recorded at least ten times. Because the CDR3 is missing its conserved closing phenylalanine or tryptophan, this is likely a read error. The chain carries TRBV2 and TRBJ1-1; D is undetermined. Trimming pared 7 bases from V and 1 base from J, leaving 10 bases between. Per the germline V gene, CDR1 is SNHLY and CDR2 is FYNNEI. The CDR3 sequence is 13 residues long. CDR3 protein: CASNGKPNTEAFL. The CDR3 DNA sequence: TGTGCCAGCAACGGGAAACCGAACACTGAAGCTTTCCTT.

This clonotype was recorded at least ten times. V is TRBV11-2 and J is TRBJ2-7; 9 bases line up with TRBD1. CDR1 and CDR2 (germline): SGHAT, FQNNGV. J was trimmed by 1 base and V by 5 bases; bases with no gene match: 9. This CDR3 is 16 amino acids long. The DNA for the CDR3 is TGTGCCAGCAGCCTTCTTAGGGGACAGGGATCCTACGAGCAGTACTTC. As protein: CASSLLRGQGSYEQYF.

This clonotype was seen ten or more times. The chain is built from TRBV11-2 and TRBJ1-5; 8 bases agree with TRBD1. V shed 5 bases and J 4 bases; nucleotides not matched to a gene: 10. Germline V gene lookup returns CDR1 SGHAT and CDR2 FQNNGV. CDR3 size: 16 residues. CDR3 sequence: CASSPGQGLWNQPQHF. CDR3 nucleotide sequence: TGTGCCAGCAGCCCCGGACAGGGCCTTTGGAATCAGCCCCAGCATTTT.

At least ten counts were recorded for this clonotype. The rearrangement links TRBV7-6 to TRBJ1-6, with D possibly matching TRBD1 (5 bases). CDR1 is SGHVS, CDR2 FNYEAQ, per germline. The V end was cut by 0 bases, the J end by 6 bases, with 12 bases between. The CDR3 runs to 16 residues. CDR3 sequence: CASSLARVRANSPLHF. CDR3 DNA: TGTGCCAGCAGCTTAGCGCGGGTCAGGGCTAATTCACCCCTCCACTTT. The full variable domain, in which reference TRBV7-6 and TRBJ1-6 provide the parts outside the CDR3, is GAGVSQSPRYKVTKRGQDVALRCDPISGHVSLYWYRQALGQGPEFLTYFNYEAQQDKSGLPNDRFSAERPEGSISTLTIQRTEQRDSAMYRCASSLARVRANSPLHFGNGTRLTVT.